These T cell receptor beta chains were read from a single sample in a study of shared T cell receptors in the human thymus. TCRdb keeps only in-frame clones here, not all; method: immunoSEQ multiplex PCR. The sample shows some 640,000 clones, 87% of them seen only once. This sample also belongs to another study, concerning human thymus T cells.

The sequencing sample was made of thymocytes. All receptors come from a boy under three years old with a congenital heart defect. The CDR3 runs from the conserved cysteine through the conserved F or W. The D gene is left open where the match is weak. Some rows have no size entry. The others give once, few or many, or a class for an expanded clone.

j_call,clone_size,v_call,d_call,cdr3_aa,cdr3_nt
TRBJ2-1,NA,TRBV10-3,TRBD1,CAISDSGGHYNEQFF,TGTGCCATCAGTGATTCAGGGGGCCACTACAATGAGCAGTTCTTC
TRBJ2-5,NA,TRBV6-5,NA,CASSYKTQETQYF,TGTGCCAGCAGTTATAAGACTCAAGAGACCCAGTACTTC
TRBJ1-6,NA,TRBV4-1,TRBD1,CASSQDSGQGPYNSPLHF,TGCGCCAGCAGCCAAGATTCAGGACAGGGCCCCTATAATTCACCCCTCCACTTT
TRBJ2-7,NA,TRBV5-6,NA,CASSPENDSYEQYF,TGTGCCAGCAGCCCGGAAAATGACAGCTACGAGCAGTACTTC
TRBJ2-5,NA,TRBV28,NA,CASSIQPPEETQYF,TGTGCCAGCAGCATACAACCACCGGAGGAGACCCAGTACTTC
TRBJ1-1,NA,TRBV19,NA,CASSRNTEAFF,TGTGCCAGCTCGAGAAACACTGAAGCTTTCTTT
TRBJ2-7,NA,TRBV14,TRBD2,CASSQDKRGGSYEQYF,TGTGCCAGCAGCCAAGATAAAAGGGGAGGGTCCTACGAGCAGTACTTC
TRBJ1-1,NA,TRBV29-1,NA,CSVGEGVNTEAFF,TGCAGCGTTGGGGAAGGGGTGAACACTGAAGCTTTCTTT
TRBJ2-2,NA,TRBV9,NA,CASRDSSDTGELFF,TGTGCCAGCAGGGACAGTTCCGACACCGGGGAGCTGTTTTTT
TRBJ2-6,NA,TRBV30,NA,CAWSVLLGTGANVLTF,TGTGCCTGGAGTGTACTCCTCGGGACTGGGGCCAACGTCCTGACTTTC
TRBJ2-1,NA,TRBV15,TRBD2,CATSRGLAGGLGEQFF,TGTGCCACCAGCAGGGGACTAGCGGGAGGGCTGGGTGAGCAGTTCTTC
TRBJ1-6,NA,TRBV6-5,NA,CASRPGVRNSPLHF,TGTGCCAGCAGACCGGGAGTCCGGAATTCACCCCTCCACTTT
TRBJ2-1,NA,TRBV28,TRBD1,CASSFTQGAVASYNEQFF,TGTGCCAGCAGTTTCACCCAGGGGGCGGTCGCTTCCTACAATGAGCAGTTCTTC
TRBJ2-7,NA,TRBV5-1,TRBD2,CASSLAPSGYEQYF,TGCGCCAGCAGCTTGGCCCCTAGCGGCTACGAGCAGTACTTC
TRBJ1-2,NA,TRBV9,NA,CASSDPPDSNYGYTF,TGTGCCAGCAGCGACCCCCCGGACAGTAACTATGGCTACACCTTC
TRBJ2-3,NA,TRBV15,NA,CATSRDKLNTDTQYF,TGTGCCACCAGCAGAGACAAGCTAAACACAGATACGCAGTATTTT
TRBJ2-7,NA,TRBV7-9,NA,CASSLEPRVLPYYEQYF,TGTGCCAGCAGCTTAGAACCCAGGGTCCTACCCTACTACGAGCAGTACTTC
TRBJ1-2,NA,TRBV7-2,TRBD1,CASSSDRTRYGYTF,TGTGCCAGCAGCTCGGACAGGACCCGTTATGGCTACACCTTC
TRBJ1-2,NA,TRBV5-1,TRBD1,CASSEDRGGIGYTF,TGCGCCAGCAGCGAGGACAGGGGAGGTATTGGCTACACCTTC
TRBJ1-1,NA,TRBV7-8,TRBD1,CASSLIRRDRGCTEAFF,TGTGCCAGCAGCTTAATTCGCCGGGACAGGGGTTGCACTGAAGCTTTCTTT
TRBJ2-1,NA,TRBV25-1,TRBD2,CASSGSRKGTSGGPEQFF,TGTGCCAGCAGTGGCTCAAGGAAGGGGACTAGCGGGGGGCCTGAGCAGTTCTTC
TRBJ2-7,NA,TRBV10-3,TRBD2,CAIRTSGRITYEQYF,TGTGCCATCAGGACTAGCGGGAGGATCACCTACGAGCAGTACTTC
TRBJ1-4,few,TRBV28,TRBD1,CAISTGGSATNEKLFF,TGTGCCATTTCGACAGGGGGTTCCGCAACTAATGAAAAACTGTTTTTT
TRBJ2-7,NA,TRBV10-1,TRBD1,CASTRIMGTADYEQYF,TGCGCCAGCACCCGGATTATGGGGACAGCAGATTACGAGCAGTACTTC
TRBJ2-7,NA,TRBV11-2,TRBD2,CASSLDAGSSGSSGSNEQYF,TGTGCCAGCAGCTTAGATGCAGGGTCTAGCGGGAGTTCGGGGTCGAACGAGCAGTACTTC
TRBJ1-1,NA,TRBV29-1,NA,CSAHRRAGQPNTEAFF,TGCAGCGCCCACCGCCGCGCTGGACAGCCCAACACTGAAGCTTTCTTT
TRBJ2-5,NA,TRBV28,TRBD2,CASREGLAGVTQYF,TGTGCCAGCCGGGAGGGACTAGCGGGAGTGACCCAGTACTTC
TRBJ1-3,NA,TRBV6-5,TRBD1,CASSAGGAWGNTIYF,TGTGCCAGCAGCGCAGGGGGCGCGTGGGGAAACACCATATATTTT
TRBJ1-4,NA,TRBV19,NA,CASSNKEGNGKLFF,TGTGCCAGTAGTAATAAAGAGGGTAACGGAAAACTGTTTTTT
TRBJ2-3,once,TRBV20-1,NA,CSALTRDTQYF,TGCAGTGCTTTGACACGAGATACGCAGTATTTT
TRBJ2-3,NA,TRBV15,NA,CATSFAASTDTQYF,TGTGCCACCAGTTTCGCGGCTAGCACAGATACGCAGTATTTT
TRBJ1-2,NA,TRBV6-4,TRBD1,CASSAETGDVYGYTF,TGTGCCAGCAGTGCGGAAACAGGGGACGTCTATGGCTACACCTTC
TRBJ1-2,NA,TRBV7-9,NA,CATPLSGVNYGYTF,TGTGCCACCCCCCTCTCCGGTGTTAACTATGGCTACACCTTC
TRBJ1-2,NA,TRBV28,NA,CASTRTGHGYTF,TGTGCCAGCACTAGAACAGGGCATGGCTACACCTTC
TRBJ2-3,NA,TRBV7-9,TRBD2,CASSVLPLAGRTDTQYF,TGTGCCAGCAGCGTCCTCCCTCTAGCGGGTCGCACAGATACGCAGTATTTT
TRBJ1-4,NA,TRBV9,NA,CASSARAEINEKLFF,TGTGCCAGCAGCGCCAGGGCAGAGATTAATGAAAAACTGTTTTTT
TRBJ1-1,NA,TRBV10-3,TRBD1,CAISGDRGRAEAFF,TGTGCCATCAGTGGTGACAGGGGGCGGGCTGAAGCTTTCTTT
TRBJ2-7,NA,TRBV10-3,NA,CAISAPGEQYF,TGTGCCATCAGTGCACCGGGGGAGCAGTACTTC
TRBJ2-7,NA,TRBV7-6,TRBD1,CASSLEGTGDNEQYF,TGTGCCAGCAGCTTAGAGGGGACAGGGGACAACGAGCAGTACTTC
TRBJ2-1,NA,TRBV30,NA,CAWSPRVRVEVYNEQFF,TGTGCCTGGAGTCCCCGGGTAAGAGTCGAGGTCTACAATGAGCAGTTCTTC
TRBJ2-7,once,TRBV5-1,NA,CASSLHRLQGTYYEQYF,TGCGCCAGCAGCCTCCATCGGCTGCAGGGGACGTACTACGAGCAGTACTTC
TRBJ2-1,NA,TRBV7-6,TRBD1,CASSSLRQGAYNEQFF,TGTGCCAGCAGCTCTCTTAGACAGGGCGCCTACAATGAGCAGTTCTTC
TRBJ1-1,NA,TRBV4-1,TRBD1,CASSQEIMRGPLLAFF,TGCGCCAGCAGCCAAGAGATTATGAGGGGGCCGTTGTTAGCTTTCTTT
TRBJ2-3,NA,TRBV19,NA,CASSIVNSTDTQYF,TGTGCCAGTAGTATAGTTAATAGCACAGATACGCAGTATTTT
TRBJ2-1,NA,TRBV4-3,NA,CASSQGERDNEQFF,TGCGCCAGCAGCCAAGGGGAGCGCGACAATGAGCAGTTCTTC
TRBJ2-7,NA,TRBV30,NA,CAWSWGTSSYEQYF,TGTGCCTGGAGTTGGGGGACATCCTCCTACGAGCAGTACTTC
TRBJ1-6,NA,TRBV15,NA,CATSSRTVSSYNSPLHF,TGTGCCACCAGCTCTCGTACAGTAAGCTCCTATAATTCCCCCCTCCACTTT
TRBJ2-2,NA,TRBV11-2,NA,CASSVLDSPGTGELFF,TGTGCCAGCAGCGTCTTGGACAGCCCAGGTACCGGGGAGCTGTTTTTT
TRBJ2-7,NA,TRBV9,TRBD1,CASSYGWTGVYEQYF,TGTGCCAGCAGCTACGGATGGACAGGGGTTTACGAGCAGTACTTC
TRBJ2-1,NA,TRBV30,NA,CACSGGSYRRPYNEQFF,TGTGCCTGCTCAGGGGGGAGTTATAGGAGACCCTACAATGAGCAGTTCTTC
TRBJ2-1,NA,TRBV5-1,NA,CASPKMGGIGSYNEQFF,TGCGCCAGCCCTAAAATGGGGGGAATAGGCTCCTACAATGAGCAGTTCTTC
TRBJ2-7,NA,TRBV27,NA,CASSSGRTASYEQYF,TGTGCCAGCAGTTCAGGTCGGACTGCTTCCTACGAGCAGTACTTC
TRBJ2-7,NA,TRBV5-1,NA,CASSGGGRPQPYEQYF,TGCGCCAGCAGCGGAGGGGGCAGGCCCCAGCCCTACGAGCAGTACTTC
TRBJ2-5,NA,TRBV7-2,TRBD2,CASSLATSGGAETQYF,TGTGCCAGCAGCTTAGCTACTAGCGGGGGCGCTGAGACCCAGTACTTC
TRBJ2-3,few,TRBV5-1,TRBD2,CASSLFGLAERGTDTQYF,TGCGCCAGCAGCTTGTTTGGACTAGCGGAGCGGGGGACAGATACGCAGTATTTT
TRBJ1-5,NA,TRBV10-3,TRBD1,CAIGTGSGPQHF,TGTGCCATCGGGACAGGTTCGGGGCCCCAGCATTTT
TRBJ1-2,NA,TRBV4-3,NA,CASSQDSRGYTF,TGCGCCAGCAGCCAAGATTCCCGTGGCTACACCTTC
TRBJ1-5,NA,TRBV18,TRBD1,CASSRQGRQPQHF,TGTGCCAGCTCCCGACAGGGTCGCCAGCCCCAGCATTTT
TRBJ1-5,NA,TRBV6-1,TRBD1,CASTKGGDRGQPQHF,TGTGCCAGCACCAAAGGGGGGGACAGGGGGCAGCCCCAGCATTTT